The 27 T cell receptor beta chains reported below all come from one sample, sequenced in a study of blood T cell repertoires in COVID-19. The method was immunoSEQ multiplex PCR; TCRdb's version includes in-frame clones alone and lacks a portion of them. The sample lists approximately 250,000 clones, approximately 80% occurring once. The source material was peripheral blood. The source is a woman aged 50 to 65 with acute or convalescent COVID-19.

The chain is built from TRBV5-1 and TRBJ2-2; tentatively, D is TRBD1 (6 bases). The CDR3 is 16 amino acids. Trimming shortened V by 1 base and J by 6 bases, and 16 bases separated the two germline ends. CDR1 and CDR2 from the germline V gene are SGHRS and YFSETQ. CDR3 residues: CASSLYVGAAAGELFF. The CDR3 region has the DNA TGCGCCAGCAGCTTGTACGTGGGGGCGGCAGCCGGGGAGCTGTTTTTT.

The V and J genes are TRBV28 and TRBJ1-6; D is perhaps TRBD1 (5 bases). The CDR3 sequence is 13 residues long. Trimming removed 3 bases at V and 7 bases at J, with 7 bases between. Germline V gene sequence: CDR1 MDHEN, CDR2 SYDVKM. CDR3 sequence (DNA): TGTGCCAGCAGTTTGCGGGGCAATTCACCCCTCCACTTT. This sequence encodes CASSLRGNSPLHF.

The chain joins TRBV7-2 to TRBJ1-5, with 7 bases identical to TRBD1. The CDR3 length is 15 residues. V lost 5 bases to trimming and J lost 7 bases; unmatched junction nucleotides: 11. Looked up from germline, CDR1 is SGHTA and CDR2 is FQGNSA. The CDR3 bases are TGTGCCAGCAGCCTTAGACAGGGAATGGAGCAGCCCCAGCATTTT. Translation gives CASSLRQGMEQPQHF.

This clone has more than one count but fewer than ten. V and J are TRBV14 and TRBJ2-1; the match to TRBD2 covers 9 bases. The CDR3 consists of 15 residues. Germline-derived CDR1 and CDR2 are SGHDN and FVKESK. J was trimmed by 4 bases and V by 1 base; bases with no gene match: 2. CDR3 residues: CASSQVLAGYNEQFF. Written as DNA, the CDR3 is TGTGCCAGCAGCCAAGTCCTAGCGGGGTACAATGAGCAGTTCTTC.

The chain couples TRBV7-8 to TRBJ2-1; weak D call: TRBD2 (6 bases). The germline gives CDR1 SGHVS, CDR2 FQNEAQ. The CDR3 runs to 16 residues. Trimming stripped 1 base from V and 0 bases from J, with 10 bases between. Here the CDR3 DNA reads TGTGCCAGCAGCTTAGGCGGGGTTAGCTCCTACAATGAGCAGTTCTTC. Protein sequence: CASSLGGVSSYNEQFF.

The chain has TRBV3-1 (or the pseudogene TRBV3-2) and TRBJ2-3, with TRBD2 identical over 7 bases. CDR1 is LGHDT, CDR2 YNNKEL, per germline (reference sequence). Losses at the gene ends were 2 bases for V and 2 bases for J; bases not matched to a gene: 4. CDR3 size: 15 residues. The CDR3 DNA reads TGTGCCAGCAGCCAAAGAGCGGGGTCCACAGATACGCAGTATTTT. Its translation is CASSQRAGSTDTQYF.

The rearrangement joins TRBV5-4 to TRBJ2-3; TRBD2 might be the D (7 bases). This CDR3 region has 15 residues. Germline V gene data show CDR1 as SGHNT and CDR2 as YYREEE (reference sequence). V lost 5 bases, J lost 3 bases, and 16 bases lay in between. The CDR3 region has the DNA TGTGCCAGCAGGTATCACGGGGGGCATACAGATACGCAGTATTTT. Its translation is CASRYHGGHTDTQYF. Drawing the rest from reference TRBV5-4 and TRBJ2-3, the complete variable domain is ETGVTQSPTHLIKTRGQQVTLRCSSQSGHNTVSWYQQALGQGPQFIFQYYREEENGRGNFPPRFSGLQFPNYSSELNVNALELDDSALYLCASRYHGGHTDTQYFGPGTRLTVL.

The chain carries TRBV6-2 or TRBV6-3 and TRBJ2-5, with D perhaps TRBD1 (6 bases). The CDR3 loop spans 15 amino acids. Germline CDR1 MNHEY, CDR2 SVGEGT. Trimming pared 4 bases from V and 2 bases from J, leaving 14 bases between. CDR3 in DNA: TGTGCCAGCAGTTTGGGAAGGGGGTTTCAAGAGACCCAGTACTTC. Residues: CASSLGRGFQETQYF.

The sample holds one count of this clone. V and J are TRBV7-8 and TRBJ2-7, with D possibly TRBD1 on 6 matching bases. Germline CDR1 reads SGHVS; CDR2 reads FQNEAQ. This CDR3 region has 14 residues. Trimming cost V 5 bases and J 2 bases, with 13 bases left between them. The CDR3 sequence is CASSHRDLTYEQYF. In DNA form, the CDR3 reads TGTGCCAGCAGCCACAGGGACCTTACCTACGAGCAGTACTTC.

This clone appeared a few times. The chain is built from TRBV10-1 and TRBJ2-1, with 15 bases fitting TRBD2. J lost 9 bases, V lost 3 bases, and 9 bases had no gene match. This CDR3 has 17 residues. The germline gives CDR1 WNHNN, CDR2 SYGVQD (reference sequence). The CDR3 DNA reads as TGCGCCAGCAGTGATCGGACTAGCGGGAGGGCCATAGGTGAGCAGTTCTTC. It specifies CASSDRTSGRAIGEQFF.

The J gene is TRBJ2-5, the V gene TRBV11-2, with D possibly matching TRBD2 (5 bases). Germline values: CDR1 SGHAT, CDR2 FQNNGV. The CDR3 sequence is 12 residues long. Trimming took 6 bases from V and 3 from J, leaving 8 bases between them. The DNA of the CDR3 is TGTGCCAGCAGGGCGGAGGAAGAGACCCAGTACTTC. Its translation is CASRAEEETQYF.

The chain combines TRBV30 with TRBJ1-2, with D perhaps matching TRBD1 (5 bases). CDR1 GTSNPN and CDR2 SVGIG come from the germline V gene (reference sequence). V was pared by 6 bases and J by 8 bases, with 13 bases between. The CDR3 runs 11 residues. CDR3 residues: CACIYRRGYTF. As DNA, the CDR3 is TGTGCCTGTATATACAGGCGGGGCTACACCTTC.

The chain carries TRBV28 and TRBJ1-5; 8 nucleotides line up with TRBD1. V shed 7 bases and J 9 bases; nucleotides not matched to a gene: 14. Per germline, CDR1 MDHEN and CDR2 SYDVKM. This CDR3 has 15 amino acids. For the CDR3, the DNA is TGTGCCAGCACTTGGGACAGGAGGGGGATCACGCCCCAGCATTTT. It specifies CASTWDRRGITPQHF.

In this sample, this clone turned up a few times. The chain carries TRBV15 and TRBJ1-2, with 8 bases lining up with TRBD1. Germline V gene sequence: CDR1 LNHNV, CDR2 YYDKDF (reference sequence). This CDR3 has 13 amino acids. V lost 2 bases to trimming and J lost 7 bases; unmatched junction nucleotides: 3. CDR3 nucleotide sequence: TGTGCCACCAGCAGACAGGGGGCGCTTGGCTACACCTTC. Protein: CATSRQGALGYTF.

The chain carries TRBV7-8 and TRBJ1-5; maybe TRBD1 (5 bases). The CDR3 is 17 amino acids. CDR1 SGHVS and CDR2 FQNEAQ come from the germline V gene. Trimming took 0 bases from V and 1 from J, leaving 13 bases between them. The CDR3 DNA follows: TGTGCCAGCAGCTTAGCCCAGGGCTTAGGGAGCAATCAGCCCCAGCATTTT. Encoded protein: CASSLAQGLGSNQPQHF.

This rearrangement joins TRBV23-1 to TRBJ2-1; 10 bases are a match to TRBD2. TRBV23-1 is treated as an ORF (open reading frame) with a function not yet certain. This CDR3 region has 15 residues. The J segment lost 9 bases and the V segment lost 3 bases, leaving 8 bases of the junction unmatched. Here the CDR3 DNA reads TGCGCCAGCAGTCACCCGAGCGGGAGGGCCGGTGAGCAGTTCTTC. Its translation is CASSHPSGRAGEQFF.

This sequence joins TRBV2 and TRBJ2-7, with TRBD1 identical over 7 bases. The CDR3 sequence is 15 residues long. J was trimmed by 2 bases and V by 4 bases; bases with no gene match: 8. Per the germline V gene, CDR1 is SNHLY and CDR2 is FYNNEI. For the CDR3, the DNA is TGTGCCAGCAGTGGGTTGGGGACAGAACCCTACGAGCAGTACTTC. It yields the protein CASSGLGTEPYEQYF.

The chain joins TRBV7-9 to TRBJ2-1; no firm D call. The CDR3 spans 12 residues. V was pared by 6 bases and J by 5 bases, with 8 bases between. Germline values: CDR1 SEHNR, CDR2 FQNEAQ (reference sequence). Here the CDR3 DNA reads TGTGCCAGCAGGCGTAAAGACAATGAGCAGTTCTTC. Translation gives CASRRKDNEQFF.

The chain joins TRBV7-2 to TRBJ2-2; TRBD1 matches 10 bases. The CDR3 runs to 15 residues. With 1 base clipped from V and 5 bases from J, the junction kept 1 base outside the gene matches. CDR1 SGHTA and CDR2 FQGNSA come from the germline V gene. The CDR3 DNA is TGTGCCAGCAGCTTAGGGGGACAGGGGACCGGGGAGCTGTTTTTT. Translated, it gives CASSLGGQGTGELFF. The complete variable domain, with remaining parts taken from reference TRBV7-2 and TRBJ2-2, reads GAGVSQSPSNKVTEKGKDVELRCDPISGHTALYWYRQSLGQGLEFLIYFQGNSAPDKSGLPSDRFSAERTGGSVSTLTIQRTQQEDSAVYLCASSLGGQGTGELFFGEGSRLTVL.

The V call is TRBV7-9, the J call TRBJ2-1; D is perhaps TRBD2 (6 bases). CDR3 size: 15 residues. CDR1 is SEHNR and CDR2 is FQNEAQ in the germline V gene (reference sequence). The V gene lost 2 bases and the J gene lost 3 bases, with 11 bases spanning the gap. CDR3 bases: TGTGCCAGCAGCTTAAGAGCTAGCGTCTACAATGAGCAGTTCTTC. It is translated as CASSLRASVYNEQFF.

CDR3 DNA sequence: TGTGCCAGCAGTCCCCAAAGGGGCTGGGGCTACACCTTC. This translates into CASSPQRGWGYTF. The rearrangement joins TRBV12-3 or TRBV12-4 to TRBJ1-2; TRBD1 might be the D (5 bases). The CDR3 is 13 amino acids. V shed 5 bases and J shed 8 bases, with 15 bases lying between them.

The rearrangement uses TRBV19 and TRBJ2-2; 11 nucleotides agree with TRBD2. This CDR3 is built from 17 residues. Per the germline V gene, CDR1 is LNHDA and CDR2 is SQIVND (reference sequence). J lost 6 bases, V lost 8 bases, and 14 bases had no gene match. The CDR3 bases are TGTGCCAGTCACCGACTAGCGGGAAAAGCGGACGCCGGGGAGCTGTTTTTT. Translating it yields CASHRLAGKADAGELFF. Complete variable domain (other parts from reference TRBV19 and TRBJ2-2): DGGITQSPKYLFRKEGQNVTLSCEQNLNHDAMYWYRQDPGQGLRLIYYSQIVNDFQKGDIAEGYSVSREKKESFPLTVTSAQKNPTAFYLCASHRLAGKADAGELFFGEGSRLTVL.

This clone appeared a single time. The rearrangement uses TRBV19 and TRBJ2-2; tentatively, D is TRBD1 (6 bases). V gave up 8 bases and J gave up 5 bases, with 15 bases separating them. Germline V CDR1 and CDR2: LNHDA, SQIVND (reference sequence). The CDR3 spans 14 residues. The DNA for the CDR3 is TGTGCCAGTCAAAGTACAGGGCGGACCGGGGAGCTGTTTTTT. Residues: CASQSTGRTGELFF. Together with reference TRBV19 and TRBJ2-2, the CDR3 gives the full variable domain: DGGITQSPKYLFRKEGQNVTLSCEQNLNHDAMYWYRQDPGQGLRLIYYSQIVNDFQKGDIAEGYSVSREKKESFPLTVTSAQKNPTAFYLCASQSTGRTGELFFGEGSRLTVL.

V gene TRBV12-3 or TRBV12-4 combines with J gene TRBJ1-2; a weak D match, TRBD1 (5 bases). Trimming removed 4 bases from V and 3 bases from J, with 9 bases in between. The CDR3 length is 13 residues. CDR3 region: CASSSTDYYGYTF. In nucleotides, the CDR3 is TGTGCCAGCAGTTCGACAGACTACTATGGCTACACCTTC.

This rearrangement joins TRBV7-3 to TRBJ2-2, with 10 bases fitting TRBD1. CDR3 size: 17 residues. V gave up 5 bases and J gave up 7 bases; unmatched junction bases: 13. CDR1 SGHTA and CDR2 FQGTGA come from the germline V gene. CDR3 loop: CASSPTLDRGLVGELFF. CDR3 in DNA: TGTGCCAGCAGCCCCACTCTCGACAGGGGGCTTGTCGGGGAGCTGTTTTTT.

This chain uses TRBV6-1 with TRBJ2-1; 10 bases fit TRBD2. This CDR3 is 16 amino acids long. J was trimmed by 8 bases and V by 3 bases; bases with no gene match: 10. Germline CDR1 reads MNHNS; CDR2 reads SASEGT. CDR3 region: CASSDPLAGAIDEQFF. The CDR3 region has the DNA TGTGCCAGCAGTGATCCCCTAGCGGGAGCTATCGATGAGCAGTTCTTC.

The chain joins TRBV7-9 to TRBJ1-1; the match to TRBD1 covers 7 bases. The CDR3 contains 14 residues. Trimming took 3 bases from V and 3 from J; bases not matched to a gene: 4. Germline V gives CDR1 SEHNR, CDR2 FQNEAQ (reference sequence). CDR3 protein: CASSFDREYTEAFF. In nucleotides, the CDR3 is TGTGCCAGCAGCTTTGACAGGGAGTACACTGAAGCTTTCTTT.